This T cell receptor beta chain appears in the sequencing data of a study of lung T cells in sarcoidosis with Löfgren's syndrome. Study-level background: Sarcoidosis features CD4+ T cell accumulation in bronchoalveolar lavage fluid. Analyses focused on Löfgren's syndrome patients. Study findings and constraints: Sarcoidosis antigen recognition was only suggested, antigen unidentified. TRAV12-1 and TRBV2 were reportedly most expanded in Löfgren's patients.

The CDR3 is 15 amino acids. After removal of 6 bases from V and 0 bases from J, the junction contained 0 bases not matched to a gene. The V gene's germline CDR1 is SNHLY and CDR2 FYNNEI. This clonotype was counted many times. What it binds is not known. TCRdb processed the reads anew with MiXCR; each CDR3 protein has one entry. The sample records about 9,400 distinct CDR3 sequences, less than 20% being singletons. The specimen was CD4+ T cells from bronchoalveolar lavage. The sequence was collected from a human donor with sarcoidosis (Löfgren's syndrome or another form), or a control subject (not recorded which). The V and J genes are TRBV2 and TRBJ2-2, with TRBD2 matching 11 bases. Here the CDR3 reads CASRGLAANTGELFF. For the CDR3, the DNA is TGTGCCAGCAGGGGACTAGCGGCGAACACCGGGGAGCTGTTTTTT.